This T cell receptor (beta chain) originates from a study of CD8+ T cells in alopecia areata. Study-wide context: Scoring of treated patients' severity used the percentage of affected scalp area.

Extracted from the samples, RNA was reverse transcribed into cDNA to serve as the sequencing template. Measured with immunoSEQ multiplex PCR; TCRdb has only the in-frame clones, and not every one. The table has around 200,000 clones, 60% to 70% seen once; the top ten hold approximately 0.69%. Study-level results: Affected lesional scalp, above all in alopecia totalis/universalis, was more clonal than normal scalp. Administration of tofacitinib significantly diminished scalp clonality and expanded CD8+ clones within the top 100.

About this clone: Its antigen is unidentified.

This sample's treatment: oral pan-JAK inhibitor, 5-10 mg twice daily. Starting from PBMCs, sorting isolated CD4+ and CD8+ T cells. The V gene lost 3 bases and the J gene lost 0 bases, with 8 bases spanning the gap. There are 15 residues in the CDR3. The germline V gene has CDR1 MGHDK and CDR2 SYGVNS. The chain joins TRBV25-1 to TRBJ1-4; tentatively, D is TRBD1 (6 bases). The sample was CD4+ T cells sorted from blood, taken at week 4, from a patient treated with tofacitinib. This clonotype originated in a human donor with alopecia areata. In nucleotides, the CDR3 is TGTGCCAGCAGTGAGTCAGGGGCAACTAATGAAAAACTGTTTTTT. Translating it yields CASSESGATNEKLFF. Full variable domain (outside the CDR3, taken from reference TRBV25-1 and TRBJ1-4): EADIYQTPRYLVIGTGKKITLECSQTMGHDKMYWYQQDPGMELHLIHYSYGVNSTEKGDLSSESTVSRIRTEHFPLTLESARPSHTSQYLCASSESGATNEKLFFGSGTQLSVL.